The 7 T cell receptor beta chains reported below all come from one sample, sequenced in a study of PD-1 blockade in classical Hodgkin lymphoma. TCRdb's table, derived via immunoSEQ multiplex PCR, lists solely in-frame clones and lacks some. The table records roughly 41,000 clones, just over 85% of them present only once. Autologous stem cell transplantation was followed by relapse in every patient, and brentuximab vedotin exposure varied. This material consisted of peripheral blood mononuclear cells (PBMCs), taken before the second cycle of nivolumab. These receptors came from a human donor with classical Hodgkin lymphoma.

The V and J genes are TRBV18 and TRBJ2-7; D remains ambiguous. CDR3 length: 11 residues. Trimming took 3 bases from V and 7 from J, leaving 7 bases between them. Germline V CDR1 and CDR2: KGHSH, LQKENI. The CDR3 nucleotides read TGTGCCAGCTCACCGAAGTTGGAGCAGTACTTC. Its protein is CASSPKLEQYF.

The chain carries TRBV20-1 and TRBJ2-1; possibly TRBD2 for D (5 bases). The CDR3 runs to 10 residues. The germline V gene has CDR1 DFQATT and CDR2 SNEGSKA (reference sequence). V lost 6 bases and J 9 bases, leaving 9 bases between the germline ends. The CDR3 region is CSAGVGEQFF. In nucleotides, the CDR3 is TGCAGTGCCGGGGTGGGTGAGCAGTTCTTC.

The gene calls are TRBV19 and TRBJ2-6, with a tentative D call TRBD2 (5 bases). The germline V gene encodes CDR1 LNHDA and CDR2 SQIVND (reference sequence). The CDR3 consists of 18 residues. Trimming left V 3 bases short and J 2 bases short, with 17 bases between. CDR3 bases: TGTGCCAGTAGTATCCTCCCGGGGATAATCGCTGGGGCCAACGTCCTGACTTTC. Protein sequence: CASSILPGIIAGANVLTF.

CDR3 DNA sequence: TGTGCCAGTACCGAACAGGGGGCGCGGCAGCCCCAGCATTTT. This translates into CASTEQGARQPQHF. This chain joins TRBV19 and TRBJ1-5; TRBD1 matches at 9 bases. This CDR3 comprises 14 residues. CDR1 is LNHDA and CDR2 is SQIVND in the germline V gene (reference sequence). The V and J ends lost 7 bases and 7 bases, in that order; junction bases with no gene match: 8.

The genes are TRBV10-3 and TRBJ1-3; the D is unclear. V was trimmed by 7 bases and J by 2 bases, leaving 12 bases between them. From germline, CDR1 is ENHRY and CDR2 SYGVKD. The CDR3 has 14 amino acids. The CDR3 DNA follows: TGTGCCATCAATGTAGAGGGTGCTGGAAACACCATATATTTT. Translating it yields CAINVEGAGNTIYF.

The chain joins TRBV28 to TRBJ1-3; TRBD1 aligns across 9 bases. CDR1 and CDR2 (germline): MDHEN, SYDVKM. The CDR3 contains 22 residues. With 1 base clipped from V and 0 bases from J, the junction kept 19 bases outside the gene matches. The CDR3 DNA reads TGTGCCAGCAGTTTATTGTCAAACAGGGGGCTTTCATCCTCTAGCTCTGGAAACACCATATATTTT. It is translated as CASSLLSNRGLSSSSSGNTIYF.

This chain connects TRBV12-5 to TRBJ2-2; D perhaps matches TRBD1 (5 bases). Between the trimmed V and J ends, which lost 2 bases and 1 base, there was a span of 5 bases. The CDR3 consists of 14 residues. CDR1 is LGHNT and CDR2 is FRNRAP in the germline V gene. CDR3 region: CASGLQGNTGELFF. CDR3 bases: TGTGCTAGTGGTTTGCAGGGGAACACCGGGGAGCTGTTTTTT.